The clone carrying this TCR beta chain was seen many times. Antigen: not known. Losses at the gene ends were 6 bases for V and 3 bases for J; bases not matched to a gene: 7. The CDR3 is 15 amino acids. The source of the sample is a study of identical twins. Study outcomes and limitations: A cross-sectional statistical analysis, not follow-up of the same donors, supported the conclusions.

One entry per CDR3 protein results from TCRdb running MiXCR on the 5' RACE reads. This table has 130,000 to 150,000 distinct CDR3 sequences, roughly 3.3% appearing once. The clonotype originates from a man aged 18 to 29 in good health. The source material was memory T cells sorted from blood. The chain uses TRBV12-3 or TRBV12-4 and TRBJ2-1, with 8 bases that match TRBD1. The CDR3 is CASRSDRGGYNEQFF. The CDR3 DNA reads as TGTGCCAGCAGGAGCGACAGGGGTGGCTACAATGAGCAGTTCTTC.